A selection of T cell receptor beta chains follows, all from one sample in a study of regulatory T cells in long-lasting Graves disease. TCRdb ran MiXCR on the multiplex PCR reads and lists one entry per CDR3 protein. The sample shows roughly 560,000 distinct CDR3 sequences, roughly a sixth of them seen only once. The data also belong to a second study, concerning T cells in Graves' hyperthyroidism and ophthalmopathy.

This specimen was peripheral blood mononuclear cells (PBMCs), taken at new diagnosis, from a patient treated with antithyroid drugs. Receptors were obtained from a woman aged 35-60 years with Graves disease. Each CDR3 is given with its conserved first and last residue. A D gene is named only where the DNA matches it firmly. A row's size may be missing; if present it is once, few, many or a size class.

D gene,J gene,V gene,CDR3 length,clone size,CDR3 protein,CDR3 DNA
NA,TRBJ2-2,TRBV4-1,14,NA,CASSRERGTGELFF,TGCGCCAGCAGCCGAGAGAGGGGCACCGGGGAGCTGTTTTTT
NA,TRBJ1-1,TRBV6-2/TRBV6-3,13,NA,CASTNYGATEAFF,TGTGCCAGCACCAACTACGGGGCAACTGAAGCTTTCTTT
NA,TRBJ2-7,TRBV5-4,14,many,CASATGVLGYEQYF,TGTGCCAGCGCCACCGGGGTTCTTGGCTACGAGCAGTACTTC
NA,TRBJ1-6,TRBV6-1,16,many,CASSELTSSYNSPLHF,TGTGCCAGCAGTGAACTTACGAGCTCCTATAATTCACCCCTCCACTTT
NA,TRBJ1-5,TRBV6-9,14,few,CASSYAGVGQPQHF,TGTGCCAGCAGTTACGCCGGCGTTGGACAGCCCCAGCATTTT
NA,TRBJ1-1,TRBV6-5,14,NA,CASSYDSMNTEAFF,TGTGCCAGCAGTTACGACAGTATGAACACTGAAGCTTTCTTT
NA,TRBJ1-1,TRBV19,16,few,CASRPQGDPRNTEAFF,TGTGCCAGTAGGCCTCAGGGAGATCCTCGGAACACTGAAGCTTTCTTT
TRBD2,TRBJ2-2,TRBV4-2,16,NA,CASSQGTGGNTGELFF,TGTGCCAGCAGCCAAGGGACGGGGGGGAACACCGGGGAGCTGTTTTTT
TRBD1,TRBJ1-1,TRBV5-1,16,many,CASSIGQGGINTEAFF,TGCGCCAGCAGTATCGGTCAGGGGGGGATCAACACTGAAGCTTTCTTT
NA,TRBJ1-2,TRBV5-6,11,few,CASSLGKGYTF,TGTGCCAGCAGCTTGGGGAAGGGCTACACCTTC
TRBD1,TRBJ2-7,TRBV29-1,12,few,CSVGQATYEQYF,TGCAGCGTCGGACAGGCCACCTACGAGCAGTACTTC
TRBD2,TRBJ2-1,TRBV20-1,18,NA,CSAALTSGGPWGYNEQFF,TGCAGTGCTGCCCTAACTAGCGGGGGGCCCTGGGGCTACAATGAGCAGTTCTTC
NA,TRBJ2-7,TRBV20-1,15,few,CSARFLRDTLYEQYF,TGCAGTGCTAGATTCCTCCGGGACACTCTATACGAGCAGTACTTC
NA,TRBJ1-2,TRBV6-1,15,NA,CASSLDRPQYYGYTF,TGTGCCAGCAGCCTAGACCGCCCCCAGTACTATGGCTACACCTTC
NA,TRBJ1-3,TRBV14,15,NA,CASSQEGSSGNTIYF,TGTGCCAGCAGCCAAGAGGGCAGCTCTGGAAACACCATATATTTT
TRBD1,TRBJ2-3,TRBV7-9,16,few,CASSARDRGIPDTQYF,TGTGCCAGCAGCGCCCGTGACAGGGGGATCCCAGATACGCAGTATTTT
NA,TRBJ2-1,TRBV3-1,12,many,CASSARDNEQFF,TGTGCCAGCAGCGCCCGAGACAATGAGCAGTTCTTC
TRBD1,TRBJ2-5,TRBV5-8,15,few,CASSSDRAPQETQYF,TGTGCCAGCAGCTCGGACAGGGCCCCCCAAGAGACCCAGTACTTC
TRBD2,TRBJ2-3,TRBV20-1,16,NA,CSARRTSGGYTDTQYF,TGCAGTGCTAGAAGGACTAGCGGGGGATACACAGATACGCAGTATTTT
NA,TRBJ2-5,TRBV9,14,once,CASSMQGNQETQYF,TGTGCCAGCAGCATGCAGGGTAATCAAGAGACCCAGTACTTC
NA,TRBJ1-2,TRBV12-3/TRBV12-4,13,many,CASSSGRGYGYTF,TGTGCCAGCAGTTCAGGGAGAGGCTATGGCTACACCTTC
TRBD2,TRBJ2-1,TRBV30,14,many,CGTSGGMEINEQFF,TGTGGGACTAGCGGGGGGATGGAGATAAATGAGCAGTTCTTC
TRBD2,TRBJ2-1,TRBV15,13,NA,CATWRGGYNEQFF,TGTGCCACCTGGCGGGGGGGGTACAATGAGCAGTTCTTC
NA,TRBJ2-3,TRBV30,14,NA,CAWSVPNPPDTQYF,TGTGCCTGGAGTGTACCAAATCCGCCAGATACGCAGTATTTT
TRBD1,TRBJ2-7,TRBV2,15,many,CASSEGRDSSYEQYF,TGTGCCAGCAGTGAAGGTCGGGACAGCTCCTACGAGCAGTACTTC
NA,TRBJ2-3,TRBV2,13,many,CASSARRTDTQYF,TGTGCCAGCAGTGCTCGCCGGACGGATACGCAGTATTTT
NA,TRBJ2-5,TRBV20-1,14,many,CSASPLTGNHPQYF,TGCAGTGCTAGCCCCTTAACAGGGAATCACCCCCAGTACTTC
NA,TRBJ1-1,TRBV19,13,few,CASRNRENTEAFF,TGTGCCAGTCGTAACAGGGAAAACACTGAAGCTTTCTTT
NA,TRBJ2-2,TRBV20-1,12,few,CSVSGNTGELFF,TGCAGTGTCTCGGGAAACACCGGGGAGCTGTTTTTT
NA,TRBJ1-3,TRBV2,14,many,CASSPQQTGNTIYF,TGTGCCAGCAGTCCCCAACAAACTGGAAACACCATATATTTT
TRBD1,TRBJ2-5,TRBV9,16,NA,CASSISGTGDQETQYF,TGTGCCAGCAGCATCTCCGGGACAGGGGATCAAGAGACCCAGTACTTC
NA,TRBJ2-5,TRBV11-1,15,many,CASSTRQNPGETQYF,TGTGCCAGCAGCACACGACAGAATCCTGGGGAGACCCAGTACTTC
TRBD1,TRBJ2-7,TRBV2,12,many,CAGRDRNYEQYF,TGTGCCGGCCGGGACAGAAACTACGAGCAGTACTTC
NA,TRBJ2-4,TRBV12-5,17,NA,CASGLVLGLGEKNIQYF,TGTGCTAGTGGTTTGGTACTTGGGTTAGGGGAAAAAAACATTCAGTACTTC
NA,TRBJ2-3,TRBV20-1,12,many,CSARRSTDTQYF,TGCAGTGCTAGGCGGAGCACAGATACGCAGTATTTT
NA,TRBJ1-1,TRBV7-9,12,few,CASGPGTVEAFF,TGTGCCAGCGGCCCAGGGACCGTGGAAGCTTTCTTT
NA,TRBJ1-1,TRBV6-5,15,many,CASSYGPDINTEAFF,TGTGCCAGCAGTTACGGCCCAGACATTAACACTGAAGCTTTCTTT
NA,TRBJ1-1,TRBV9,15,NA,CASSVAPGLGTEAFF,TGTGCCAGCAGCGTAGCTCCGGGTCTGGGCACTGAAGCTTTCTTT
NA,TRBJ2-7,TRBV3-1,15,many,CASTKAGTADYEQYF,TGTGCCAGCACCAAGGCCGGGACTGCCGATTACGAGCAGTACTTC
TRBD1,TRBJ1-5,TRBV10-3,13,many,CAVAGTGSQPQHF,TGTGCCGTGGCCGGGACAGGATCACAGCCCCAGCATTTT